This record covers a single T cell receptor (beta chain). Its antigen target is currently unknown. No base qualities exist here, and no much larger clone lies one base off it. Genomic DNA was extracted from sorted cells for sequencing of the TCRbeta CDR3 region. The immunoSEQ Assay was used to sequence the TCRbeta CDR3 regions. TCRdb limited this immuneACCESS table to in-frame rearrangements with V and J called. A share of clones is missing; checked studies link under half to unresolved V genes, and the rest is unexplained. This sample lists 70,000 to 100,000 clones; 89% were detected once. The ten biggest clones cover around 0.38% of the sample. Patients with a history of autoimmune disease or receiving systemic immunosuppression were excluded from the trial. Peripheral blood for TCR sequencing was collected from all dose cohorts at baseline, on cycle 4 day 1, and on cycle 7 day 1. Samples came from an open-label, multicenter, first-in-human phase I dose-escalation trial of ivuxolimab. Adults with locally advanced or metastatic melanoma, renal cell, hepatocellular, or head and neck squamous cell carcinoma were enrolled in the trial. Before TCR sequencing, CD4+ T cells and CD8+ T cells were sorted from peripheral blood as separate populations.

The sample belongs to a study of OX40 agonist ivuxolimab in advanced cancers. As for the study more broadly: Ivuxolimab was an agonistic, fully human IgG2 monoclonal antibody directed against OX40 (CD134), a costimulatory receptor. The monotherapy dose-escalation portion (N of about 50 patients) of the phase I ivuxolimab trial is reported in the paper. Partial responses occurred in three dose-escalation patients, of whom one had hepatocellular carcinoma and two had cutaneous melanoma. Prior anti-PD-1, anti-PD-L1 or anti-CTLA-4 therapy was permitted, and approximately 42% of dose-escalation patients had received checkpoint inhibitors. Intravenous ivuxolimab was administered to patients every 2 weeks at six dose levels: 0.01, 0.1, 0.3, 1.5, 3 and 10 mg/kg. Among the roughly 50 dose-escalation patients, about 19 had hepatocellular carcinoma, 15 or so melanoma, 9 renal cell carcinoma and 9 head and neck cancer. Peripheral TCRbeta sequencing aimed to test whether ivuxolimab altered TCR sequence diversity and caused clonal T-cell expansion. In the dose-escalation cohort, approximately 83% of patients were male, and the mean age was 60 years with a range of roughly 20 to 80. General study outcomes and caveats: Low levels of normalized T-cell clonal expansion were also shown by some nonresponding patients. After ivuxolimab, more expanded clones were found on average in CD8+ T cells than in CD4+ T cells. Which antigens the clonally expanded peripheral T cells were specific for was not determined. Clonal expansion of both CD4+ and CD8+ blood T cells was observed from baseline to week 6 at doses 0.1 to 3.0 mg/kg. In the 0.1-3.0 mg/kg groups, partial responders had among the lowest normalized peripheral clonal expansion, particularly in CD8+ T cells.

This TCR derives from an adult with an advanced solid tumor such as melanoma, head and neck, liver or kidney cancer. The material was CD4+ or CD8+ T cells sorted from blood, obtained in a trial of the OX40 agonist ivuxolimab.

The DNA sequence follows: TGTGCCAGCAGTGTAAGTCAGTACCATCAGCCCCAGCATTTT. Its translation is CASSVSQYHQPQHF. The chain is made from TRBV6-1 and TRBJ1-5; the D gene remains uncertain. According to the germline V gene, CDR1 reads MNHNS and CDR2 reads SASEGT. At the junction V is shortened by 4 bases and J by 5 bases, with 12 bases in between. The CDR3 has 14 amino acids, counting the end cysteine and phenylalanine. Just the 42-base CDR3 DNA is kept, in frame starting at base 1.